The 4 T cell receptor beta chains given below trace back to one sample, sequenced in a study of identifying expanded T cells in peripheral blood. The table came from immunoSEQ multiplex PCR; TCRdb's copy has only in-frame clones and leaves some out. The sample includes approximately 58,000 clones, about 85% of them seen just once. What was sequenced was blood. These receptors originate from a person aged 18 to 69 in good health.

This chain uses TRBV7-9 with TRBJ2-3; D gene unclear. This CDR3 spans 11 amino acids. Germline-derived CDR1 and CDR2 are SEHNR and FQNEAQ (reference sequence). With 4 bases removed from V and 2 bases from J, the gap between germline ends came to 1 base. The CDR3 nucleotides are TGTGCCAGCAGCTACACAGATACGCAGTATTTT. Translated: CASSYTDTQYF.

The chain couples TRBV19 to TRBJ2-5, with 9 positions matching TRBD2. The V gene end was trimmed by 3 bases and the J gene end by 3 bases; junction bases not matched to a gene: 5. The CDR3 covers 15 residues. The germline gives CDR1 LNHDA, CDR2 SQIVND (reference sequence). CDR3 in amino acids: CASSIGASGEETQYF. CDR3 nucleotides: TGTGCCAGTAGTATTGGGGCTAGCGGGGAAGAGACCCAGTACTTC.

This clone was seen more than once but under ten times. The chain has TRBV5-8 and TRBJ2-5; perhaps TRBD1 as D (8 bases). Trimming took 1 base from V and 4 from J, leaving 14 bases between them. Germline values: CDR1 SGHTS, CDR2 YDEGEE. This CDR3 is built from 15 residues. The CDR3 DNA reads TGTGCCAGCAGCTTGCCAACAGGGGGGGCAGAGACCCAGTACTTC. Its protein is CASSLPTGGAETQYF.

V usage is TRBV5-4 and J usage is TRBJ1-2; perhaps TRBD1 as D (6 bases). The ends were cut back, 1 base at V and 2 bases at J, with 12 bases in the middle. Germline V gene sequence: CDR1 SGHNT, CDR2 YYREEE (reference sequence). The CDR3 is made up of 15 amino acids. As DNA, the CDR3 is TGTGCCAGCAGCTTGCCCAGGGGAGCCAACTATGGCTACACCTTC. This sequence encodes CASSLPRGANYGYTF. The full variable domain, in which reference TRBV5-4 and TRBJ1-2 provide the parts outside the CDR3, is ETGVTQSPTHLIKTRGQQVTLRCSSQSGHNTVSWYQQALGQGPQFIFQYYREEENGRGNFPPRFSGLQFPNYSSELNVNALELDDSALYLCASSLPRGANYGYTFGSGTRLTVV.